The source of this T cell receptor beta chain is a study of CD8+CD57+ T cells in acquired aplastic anemia. For the study at large: Sorted CD4+ and CD8+ cells yielded DNA averaging approximately 3.5 ug.

Genomic DNA provided the template from which TCR beta VDJ and CDR3 profiles were obtained. A single record per CDR3 protein comes from TCRdb applying MiXCR to the reads. Found here are under 250,000 distinct CDR3 sequences, approximately 60% of them singletons; the top ten hold around 58%. Germline V CDR1 and CDR2: KGHDR, SFDVKD. The length of the CDR3 is 14 residues. V lost 7 bases and J lost 5, with 11 bases in between. For sequencing, patients were chosen who had shown expansion of CD8+CD57+ cells by flow cytometry. Severe acquired aplastic anemia was present in every patient. The chain is built from TRBV24-1 and TRBJ1-6, with D perhaps TRBD1 (6 bases). The receptor was derived from a human donor with aplastic anemia. The material sequenced was sorted CD4+, CD8+, or CD8+CD57+ T cells (not recorded which) from PBMCs. CDR3 sequence reads: CATSKAGDNSPLHF. CDR3 bases: TGTGCCACCAGCAAGGCAGGGGATAATTCACCCCTCCACTTT.